This record covers a single T cell receptor (beta chain). The ends were cut back, 2 bases at V and 3 bases at J, with 10 bases in the middle. This CDR3 is built from 14 residues. Germline V gene sequence: CDR1 SGHTA, CDR2 FQGNSA. Sequencing was performed with immunoSEQ multiplex PCR; in TCRdb, only in-frame clones are kept and a portion is missing. The repertoire holds around 71,000 clones, with 92% as singletons. This sample was taken from a study of T cell changes during pregnancy in multiple sclerosis. The chain combines TRBV7-2 with TRBJ2-5; tentative D call: TRBD2 (6 bases). This receptor was identified in a female donor with multiple sclerosis, enrolled in a pregnancy study. The material sequenced was peripheral blood, taken after pregnancy. In DNA form, the CDR3 reads TGTGCCAGCAGCTTAAGTTGGACTAAAGAGACCCAGTACTTC. Protein: CASSLSWTKETQYF. The full variable domain, rest sourced from reference TRBV7-2 and TRBJ2-5, is GAGVSQSPSNKVTEKGKDVELRCDPISGHTALYWYRQSLGQGLEFLIYFQGNSAPDKSGLPSDRFSAERTGGSVSTLTIQRTQQEDSAVYLCASSLSWTKETQYFGPGTRLLVL.